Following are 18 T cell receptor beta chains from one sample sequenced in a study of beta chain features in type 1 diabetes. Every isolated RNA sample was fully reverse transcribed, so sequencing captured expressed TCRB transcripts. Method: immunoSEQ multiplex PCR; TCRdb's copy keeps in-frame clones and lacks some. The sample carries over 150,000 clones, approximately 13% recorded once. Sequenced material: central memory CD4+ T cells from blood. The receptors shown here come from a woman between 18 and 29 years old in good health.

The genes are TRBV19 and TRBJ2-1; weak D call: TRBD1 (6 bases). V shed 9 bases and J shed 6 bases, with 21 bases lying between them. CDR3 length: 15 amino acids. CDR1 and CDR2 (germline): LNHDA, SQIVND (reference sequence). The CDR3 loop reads CASTKSQGRGNEQFF. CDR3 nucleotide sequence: TGTGCCAGCACTAAGTCACAGGGAAGAGGCAATGAGCAGTTCTTC. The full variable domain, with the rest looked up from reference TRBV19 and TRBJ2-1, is DGGITQSPKYLFRKEGQNVTLSCEQNLNHDAMYWYRQDPGQGLRLIYYSQIVNDFQKGDIAEGYSVSREKKESFPLTVTSAQKNPTAFYLCASTKSQGRGNEQFFGPGTRLTVL.

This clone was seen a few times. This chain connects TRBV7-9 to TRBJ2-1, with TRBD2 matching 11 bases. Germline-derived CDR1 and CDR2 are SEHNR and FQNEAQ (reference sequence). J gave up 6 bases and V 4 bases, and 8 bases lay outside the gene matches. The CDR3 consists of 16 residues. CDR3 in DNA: TGTGCCAGCAGCTCGTCTTCCGGGACTAGCGGCAATGAGCAGTTCTTC. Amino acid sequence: CASSSSSGTSGNEQFF. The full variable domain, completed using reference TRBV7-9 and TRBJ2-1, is DTGVSQNPRHKITKRGQNVTFRCDPISEHNRLYWYRQTLGQGPEFLTYFQNEAQLEKSRLLSDRFSAERPKGSFSTLEIQRTEQGDSAMYLCASSSSSGTSGNEQFFGPGTRLTVL.

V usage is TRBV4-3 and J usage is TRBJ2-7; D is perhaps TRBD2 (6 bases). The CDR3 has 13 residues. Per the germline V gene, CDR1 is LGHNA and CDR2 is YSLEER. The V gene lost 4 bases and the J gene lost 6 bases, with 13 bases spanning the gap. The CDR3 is CASSRDSTSEQYF. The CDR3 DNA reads TGCGCCAGCAGCCGGGACTCCACATCCGAGCAGTACTTC.

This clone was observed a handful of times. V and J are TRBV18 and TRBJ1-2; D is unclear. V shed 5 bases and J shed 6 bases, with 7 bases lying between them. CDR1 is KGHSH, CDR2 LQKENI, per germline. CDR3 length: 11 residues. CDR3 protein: CASSTTDGYTF. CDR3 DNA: TGTGCCAGCTCAACCACGGATGGCTACACCTTC. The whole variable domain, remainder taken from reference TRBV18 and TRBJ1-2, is NAGVMQNPRHLVRRRGQEARLRCSPMKGHSHVYWYRQLPEEGLKFMVYLQKENIIDESGMPKERFSAEFPKEGPSILRIQQVVRGDSAAYFCASSTTDGYTFGSGTRLTVV.

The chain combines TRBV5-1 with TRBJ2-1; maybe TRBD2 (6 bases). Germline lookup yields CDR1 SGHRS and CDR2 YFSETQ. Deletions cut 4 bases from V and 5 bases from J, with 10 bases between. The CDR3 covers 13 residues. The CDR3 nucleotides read TGCGCCAGCAGCCCGGGACTGAACAATGAGCAGTTCTTC. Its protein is CASSPGLNNEQFF. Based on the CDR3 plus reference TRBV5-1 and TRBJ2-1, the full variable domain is KAGVTQTPRYLIKTRGQQVTLSCSPISGHRSVSWYQQTPGQGLQFLFEYFSETQRNKGNFPGRFSGRQFSNSRSEMNVSTLELGDSALYLCASSPGLNNEQFFGPGTRLTVL.

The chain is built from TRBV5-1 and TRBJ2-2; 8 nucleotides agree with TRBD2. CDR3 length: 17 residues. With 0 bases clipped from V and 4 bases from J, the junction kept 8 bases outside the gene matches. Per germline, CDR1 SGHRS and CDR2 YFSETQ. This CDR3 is CASSLATGGPGTGELFF. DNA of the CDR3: TGCGCCAGCAGCTTGGCGACGGGAGGGCCCGGCACCGGGGAGCTGTTTTTT.

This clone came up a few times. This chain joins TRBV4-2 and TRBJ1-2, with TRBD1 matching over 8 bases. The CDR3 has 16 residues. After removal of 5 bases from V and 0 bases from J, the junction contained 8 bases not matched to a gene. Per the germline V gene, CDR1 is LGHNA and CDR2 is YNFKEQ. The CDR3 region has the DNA TGTGCCAGCAGCTTCGTATTCAGGGGGCCTAACTATGGCTACACCTTC. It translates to CASSFVFRGPNYGYTF.

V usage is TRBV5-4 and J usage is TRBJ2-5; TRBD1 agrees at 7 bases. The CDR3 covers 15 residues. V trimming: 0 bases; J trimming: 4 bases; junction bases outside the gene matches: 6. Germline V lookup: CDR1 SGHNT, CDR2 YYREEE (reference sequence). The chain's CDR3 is CASSLENRGAETQYF. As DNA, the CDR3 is TGTGCCAGCAGCTTGGAAAACAGGGGTGCAGAGACCCAGTACTTC.

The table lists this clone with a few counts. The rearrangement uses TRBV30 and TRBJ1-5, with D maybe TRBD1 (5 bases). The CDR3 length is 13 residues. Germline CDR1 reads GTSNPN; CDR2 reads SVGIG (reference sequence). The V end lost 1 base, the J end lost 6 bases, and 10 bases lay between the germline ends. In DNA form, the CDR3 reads TGTGCCTGGAGTGGGGGCGTAACTCAGCCCCAGCATTTT. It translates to CAWSGGVTQPQHF.

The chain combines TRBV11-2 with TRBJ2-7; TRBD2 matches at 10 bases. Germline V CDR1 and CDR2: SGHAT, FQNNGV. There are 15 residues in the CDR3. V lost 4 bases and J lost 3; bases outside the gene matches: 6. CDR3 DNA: TGTGCCAGCAGCTCCGTTTTAGCGGGAGGCTACGAGCAGTACTTC. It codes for CASSSVLAGGYEQYF.

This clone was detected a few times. Here the CDR3 reads CSSGQSITTAEAFF. The CDR3 DNA is TGCAGCTCCGGACAGTCAATAACTACGGCTGAAGCTTTCTTT. This chain joins TRBV29-1 and TRBJ1-1, with D maybe TRBD1 (6 bases). Germline V gene sequence: CDR1 SQVTM, CDR2 ANQGSEA. V was shortened by 8 bases and J by 6 bases, with 22 bases between the two germline ends. The CDR3 is 14 amino acids. Full variable domain (remainder filled in from reference TRBV29-1 and TRBJ1-1): SAVISQKPSRDICQRGTSLTIQCQVDSQVTMMFWYRQQPGQSLTLIATANQGSEATYESGFVIDKFPISRPNLTFSTLTVSNMSPEDSSIYLCSSGQSITTAEAFFGQGTRLTVV.

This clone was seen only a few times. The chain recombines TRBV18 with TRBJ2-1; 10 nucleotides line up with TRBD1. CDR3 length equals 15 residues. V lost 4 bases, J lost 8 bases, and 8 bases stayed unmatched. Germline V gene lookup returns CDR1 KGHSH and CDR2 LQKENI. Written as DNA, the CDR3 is TGTGCCAGCTCACGGTTCGGGACAGGGGAAGATGAGCAGTTCTTC. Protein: CASSRFGTGEDEQFF.

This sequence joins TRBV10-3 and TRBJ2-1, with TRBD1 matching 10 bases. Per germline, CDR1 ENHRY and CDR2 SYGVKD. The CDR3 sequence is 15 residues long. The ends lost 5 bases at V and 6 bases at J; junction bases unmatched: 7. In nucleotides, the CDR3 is TGTGCCATCAGTCCTGACAGGGGGCTGGGCAATGAGCAGTTCTTC. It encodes CAISPDRGLGNEQFF.

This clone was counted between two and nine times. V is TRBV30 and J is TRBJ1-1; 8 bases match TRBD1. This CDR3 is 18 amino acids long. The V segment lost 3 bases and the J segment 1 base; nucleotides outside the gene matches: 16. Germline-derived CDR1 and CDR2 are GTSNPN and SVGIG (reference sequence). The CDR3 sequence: CAWRMDRALGGGNTEAFF. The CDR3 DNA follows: TGTGCCTGGAGGATGGACAGGGCCTTGGGGGGCGGGAACACTGAAGCTTTCTTT. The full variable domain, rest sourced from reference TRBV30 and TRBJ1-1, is SQTIHQWPATLVQPVGSPLSLECTVEGTSNPNLYWYRQAAGRGLQLLFYSVGIGQISSEVPQNLSASRPQDRQFILSSKKLLLSDSGFYLCAWRMDRALGGGNTEAFFGQGTRLTVV.

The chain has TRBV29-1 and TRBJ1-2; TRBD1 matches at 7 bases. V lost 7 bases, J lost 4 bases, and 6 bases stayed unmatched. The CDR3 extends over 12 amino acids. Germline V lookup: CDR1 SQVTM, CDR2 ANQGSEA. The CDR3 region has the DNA TGCAGCGCCCTGGGACAGACCTATGGCTACACCTTC. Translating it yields CSALGQTYGYTF.

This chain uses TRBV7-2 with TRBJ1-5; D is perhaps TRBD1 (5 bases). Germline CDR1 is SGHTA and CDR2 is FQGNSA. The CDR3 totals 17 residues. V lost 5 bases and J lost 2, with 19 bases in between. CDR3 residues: CASSIDILGRGNQPQHF. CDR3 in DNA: TGTGCCAGCAGCATAGACATTTTGGGGCGAGGCAATCAGCCCCAGCATTTT.

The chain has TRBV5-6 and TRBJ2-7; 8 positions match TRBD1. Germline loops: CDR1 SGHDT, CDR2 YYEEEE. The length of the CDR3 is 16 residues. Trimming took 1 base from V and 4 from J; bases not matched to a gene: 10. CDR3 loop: CASSLSPGQGAYEQYF. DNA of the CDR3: TGTGCCAGCAGCTTGTCCCCCGGACAGGGCGCGTACGAGCAGTACTTC.

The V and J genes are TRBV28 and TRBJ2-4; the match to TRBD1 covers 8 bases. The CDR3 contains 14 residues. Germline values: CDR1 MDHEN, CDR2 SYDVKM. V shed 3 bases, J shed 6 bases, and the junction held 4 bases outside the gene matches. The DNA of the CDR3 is TGTGCCAGCAGTTTCGGACAGGGTCCAAACATTCAGTACTTC. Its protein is CASSFGQGPNIQYF.